This T cell receptor (beta chain) comes out of a study of CD4 T cells in relation to SARS-CoV-2 and coronaviruses. Across the whole study: ViraFEST: approximately 10-day antigen culture of PBMCs, then TCR beta CDR3 sequencing. The HLA restriction of the shared crossreactive spike epitopes was mapped. Study-wide findings and caveats: Each donor contributed either pre-pandemic or post-infection samples, not both. Crossreactive clones expanded significantly less to SARS-CoV-2 than monoreactive clones.

This CDR3 spans 15 amino acids. Germline V gene sequence: CDR1 SGHNT, CDR2 YYREEE (reference sequence). The junction had 6 bases not matched to a gene; V was cut back by 3 bases and J by 5 bases. The table came from immunoSEQ multiplex PCR; TCRdb's copy has only in-frame clones and leaves some out. Of 20,000 to 25,000 clones in the sample, under 80% were seen once. As to this clone: What it binds is unknown.

Before the COVID-19 pandemic, during about 2010-2018, CD4+ T cells were taken from unexposed donors. The cells were cultured for over eight days before CD4+ T cells were isolated. V and J are TRBV5-4 and TRBJ2-5; 11 nucleotides line up with TRBD2. The specimen sequenced was CD4+ T cells from PBMCs, cultured in vitro. This TCR was sampled from a human donor in good health. The CDR3 reads CASSSGSSGRETQYF. In DNA form, the CDR3 reads TGTGCCAGCAGCTCCGGGTCTAGCGGGAGGGAGACCCAGTACTTC. The full variable domain, completed using reference TRBV5-4 and TRBJ2-5, is ETGVTQSPTHLIKTRGQQVTLRCSSQSGHNTVSWYQQALGQGPQFIFQYYREEENGRGNFPPRFSGLQFPNYSSELNVNALELDDSALYLCASSSGSSGRETQYFGPGTRLLVL.